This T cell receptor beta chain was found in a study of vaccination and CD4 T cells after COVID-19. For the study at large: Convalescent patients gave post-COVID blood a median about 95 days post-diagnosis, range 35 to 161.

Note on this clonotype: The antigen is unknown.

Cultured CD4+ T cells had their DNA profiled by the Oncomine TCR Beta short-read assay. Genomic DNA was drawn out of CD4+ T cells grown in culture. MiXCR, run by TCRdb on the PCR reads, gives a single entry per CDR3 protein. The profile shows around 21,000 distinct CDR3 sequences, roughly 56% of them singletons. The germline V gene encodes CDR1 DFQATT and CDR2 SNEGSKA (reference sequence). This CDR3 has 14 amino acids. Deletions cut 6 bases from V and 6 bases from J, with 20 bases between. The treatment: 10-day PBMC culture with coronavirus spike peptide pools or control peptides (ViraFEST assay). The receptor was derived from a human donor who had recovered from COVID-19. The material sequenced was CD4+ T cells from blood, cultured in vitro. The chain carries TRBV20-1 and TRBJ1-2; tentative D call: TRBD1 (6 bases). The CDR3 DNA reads TGCAGTGCCCCGCGGGGGGCAGTTGAGAATGGCTACACCTTC. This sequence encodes CSAPRGAVENGYTF.